One sample yielded the 6 T cell receptor beta chains listed below, sequenced in a study of OX40 agonist ivuxolimab in advanced cancers. The library was obtained by the immunoSEQ multiplex PCR assay. TCRdb obtained this table from immuneACCESS and retained in-frame rearrangements with V and J assigned. These tables miss some clones; where compared with another copy, unresolved V genes account for less than half of the shortfall, and the remainder is unexplained. In all, the sample holds some 33,000 clones, and roughly 76% of those were seen once. The ten largest clonotypes hold roughly a fifth of the sample. The source material was CD4+ or CD8+ T cells sorted from blood, sampled in a trial of the OX40 agonist ivuxolimab. Receptors were obtained from an adult with an advanced solid tumor such as melanoma, head and neck, liver or kidney cancer.

The chain has TRBV11-3 and TRBJ1-5; 7 nucleotides align to TRBD1. V lost 2 bases and J lost 7; bases outside the gene matches: 8. Germline CDR1 SGHNT, CDR2 YENEEA. The CDR3 covers 15 residues. DNA of the CDR3: TGTGCCAGCAGCTTAAAAGGAACAGGGGACCAGCCCCAGCATTTT. Translated, it gives CASSLKGTGDQPQHF.

The V call is TRBV5-1, the J call TRBJ1-4, with D unresolved. CDR3 length: 14 residues. Germline loops: CDR1 SGHRS, CDR2 YFSETQ. With 0 bases removed from V and 5 bases from J, the gap between germline ends came to 8 bases. Here the CDR3 DNA reads TGCGCCAGCAGCTTGGGGGGAGGAAATGAAAAACTGTTTTTT. This translates into CASSLGGGNEKLFF.

The V gene is TRBV6-5, the J gene TRBJ2-7, with D perhaps given as TRBD1 or TRBD2 (5 bases each). The germline V and J ends were trimmed by 5 bases and 2 bases, with 7 bases remaining between them. The CDR3 loop spans 12 amino acids. The germline gives CDR1 MNHEY, CDR2 SVGAGI. DNA for the CDR3: TGTGCCAGCAGTCGGGACCCCTACGAGCAGTACTTC. Translated, it gives CASSRDPYEQYF.

V is TRBV19 and J is TRBJ1-5; 7 bases line up with TRBD1. After removal of 4 bases from V and 7 bases from J, the junction contained 10 bases not matched to a gene. Germline CDR1 reads LNHDA; CDR2 reads SQIVND (reference sequence). The CDR3 covers 15 residues. CDR3 coding DNA: TGTGCCAGTAGTAAAGACAGGGATCAGCTCCAGCCCCAGCATTTT. Amino acids: CASSKDRDQLQPQHF.

The rearrangement uses TRBV6-5 and TRBJ2-2; D uncertain. This CDR3 spans 12 amino acids. CDR1 MNHEY and CDR2 SVGAGI come from the germline V gene. V dropped 11 bases and J dropped 1 base, with 8 bases sitting between them. The CDR3 nucleotides read TGTGCCGGTGGTGGGAACACCGGGGAGCTGTTTTTT. This gives the protein CAGGGNTGELFF.

The chain is built from TRBV25-1 and TRBJ1-6, with no clear D. The germline V and J ends were trimmed by 1 base and 7 bases, with 5 bases remaining between them. Germline V gene data show CDR1 as MGHDK and CDR2 as SYGVNS. The CDR3 is 13 amino acids. The CDR3 reads CASSELENSPLHF. The CDR3 nucleotides read TGTGCCAGCAGTGAATTAGAAAATTCACCCCTCCACTTT. The complete variable domain, with remaining parts taken from reference TRBV25-1 and TRBJ1-6, reads EADIYQTPRYLVIGTGKKITLECSQTMGHDKMYWYQQDPGMELHLIHYSYGVNSTEKGDLSSESTVSRIRTEHFPLTLESARPSHTSQYLCASSELENSPLHFGNGTRLTVT.